Listed here is a single TCR beta chain. No antigen is known for it. Isolation of CD4+ naive, central memory, regulatory and stem cell-like memory cells was achieved by sorting via CD45RO/CCR7/CD25/CD127/CD95/CD27. This CDR3 has 14 residues. The V gene's germline CDR1 is SGHTA and CDR2 FQGNSA. The trim removed 4 bases at V and 3 bases at J, leaving 4 bases unmatched. The entirety of the isolated RNA underwent reverse transcription, so expressed TCRB transcripts were sequenced. Libraries were prepared by immunoSEQ multiplex PCR; TCRdb keeps only in-frame clonotypes and omits some of them. The data contain around 400,000 clones, roughly 16% of them singletons. The data were obtained in a study of beta chain features in type 1 diabetes. Notes on the study in general: Reduced insertions and increased deletions marked VDJ junctions in type 1 diabetes patients.

The sample consisted of naive CD4+ T cells from blood. The clonotype originates from a woman between 18 and 30 years old in good health. V usage is TRBV7-2 and J usage is TRBJ1-1; 8 nucleotides agree with TRBD1. The CDR3 sequence is CASSSYRGYTEAFF. Here the CDR3 DNA reads TGTGCCAGCAGCTCTTACAGGGGGTACACTGAAGCTTTCTTT.